This is a list of T cell receptor beta chains from one sample in a study of OX40 agonist ivuxolimab in advanced cancers. The assay was immunoSEQ multiplex PCR, and TCRdb's table has in-frame clones only and misses some. The sample includes 15,000 to 25,000 clones, over 80% of them seen just once. The starting material was CD4+ or CD8+ T cells sorted from blood, obtained in a trial of the OX40 agonist ivuxolimab. These receptors all come from an adult with an advanced solid tumor such as melanoma, head and neck, liver or kidney cancer. Each CDR3 is given with its conserved first and last residue. D genes are given only for firm matches. Size is omitted from some rows. Given values are once, few, many or a class for expanded clones.

TRBD1 TRBJ1-4 . TRBV4-2 TGTGCCAGCAGCCAAGACCGGGACAGGACCTCCACTAATGAAAAACTGTTTTTT CASSQDRDRTSTNEKLFF
. TRBJ2-2 . TRBV11-3 TGTGCCAGCAGCCTAGAGAACACCGGGGAGCTGTTTTTT CASSLENTGELFF
. TRBJ1-3 . TRBV7-9 TGTGCCAGCAGCTTCCCAGGGGCTGGAAACACCATATATTTT CASSFPGAGNTIYF
TRBD1 TRBJ2-4 . TRBV4-1 TGCGCCAGCAGCCAAGGGGGGACAGGGTTAGAAAACATTCAGTACTTC CASSQGGTGLENIQYF
. TRBJ2-7 . TRBV5-4 TGTGCCAGCAGCTTGTACCAGGGGAACTACGAGCAGTACTTC CASSLYQGNYEQYF
TRBD2 TRBJ2-5 . TRBV28 TGTGCCAGCAGTTTAAGTACTAGCGGCCAAGAGACCCAGTACTTC CASSLSTSGQETQYF
. TRBJ1-5 . TRBV2 TGTGCCAGCAGTGAAATGGGTCCGGGGGGGAATCAGCCCCAGCATTTT CASSEMGPGGNQPQHF
. TRBJ2-3 . TRBV7-9 TGTGCCAGCAGCCCCCAGGGGGGAGAGGCTAGCATTCACACAGATACGCAGTATTTT CASSPQGGEASIHTDTQYF
. TRBJ2-1 . TRBV9 TGTGCCAGCAGCGTCGAGGGGGGCTCATCCTACAATGAGCAGTTCTTC CASSVEGGSSYNEQFF
. TRBJ2-1 . TRBV30 TGTGCCTGGGAAAGCACGAATGAGCAGTTCTTC CAWESTNEQFF
TRBD2 TRBJ2-1 . TRBV7-3 TGTGCCAGCAGCTTAACCCATGGGCTAGCGGGGGGTCGAATCTACAATGAGCAGTTCTTC CASSLTHGLAGGRIYNEQFF
TRBD2 TRBJ2-3 . TRBV9 TGTGCCAGCAGCGGGGGGACTAGCGAGTTTCCAGATACGCAGTATTTT CASSGGTSEFPDTQYF
TRBD1 TRBJ2-3 . TRBV7-2 TGTGCCAGCAGCTTTCCGGGACAGGGCACAGATACGCAGTATTTT CASSFPGQGTDTQYF
. TRBJ1-5 . TRBV4-2 TGTGCCAGCAGCCAAGAAGGAGGGCGAGGTGATCAGCCCCAGCATTTT CASSQEGGRGDQPQHF
. TRBJ2-7 . TRBV5-1 TGCGCCAGCAGCCCCAAGGGATGGTTAGACTACGAGCAGTACTTC CASSPKGWLDYEQYF
. TRBJ2-3 many TRBV7-9 TGTGCCAGCAGCTTAGGGTCGGTAGGGGCCGATCGAACCGGAGATACGCAGTATTTT CASSLGSVGADRTGDTQYF
. TRBJ1-2 . TRBV6-6 TGTGCCAGCAGTTACTGGGACGGTTCGAAGGGCTACACCTTC CASSYWDGSKGYTF
TRBD1 TRBJ2-1 . TRBV7-3 TGTGCCAGCAGCCTCGGACAGGGGGCGTGGGGTGAGCAGTTCTTC CASSLGQGAWGEQFF
. TRBJ2-1 few TRBV6-4 TGTGCCAGCAGTGAGGGGACGCGGGGCTACAATGAGCAGTTCTTC CASSEGTRGYNEQFF
. TRBJ1-5 . TRBV7-6 TGTGCCAGCAGCGTCTGGCCGGAACTAAATCAGCCCCAGCATTTT CASSVWPELNQPQHF